This TCR beta chain was retrieved from a study of T cell responses to AZD1222 COVID-19 vaccine. The CDR3 loop spans 15 amino acids. V lost 1 base, J lost 6 bases, and 13 bases lay in between. Looked up from germline, CDR1 is SGHAT and CDR2 is FQNNGV. Study-wide findings and caveats: White British people made up most donors, females outnumbered males, and clonal diversity was possibly underestimated. Repertoire sampling occurred only after the peak T cell response.

This clone is a singleton in its sample. Its antigen is not known. Sequencing used immunoSEQ multiplex PCR; TCRdb keeps in-frame clones, though not all of them. The data contain 120,000 or so clones, roughly 91% of them singletons. The material was peripheral blood, obtained on day 0 of AZD1222 vaccination. The source of this sequence is an adult in good health. V usage is TRBV11-2 and J usage is TRBJ1-5; D unclear. CDR3 in DNA: TGTGCCAGCAGCTTAGCTAGGGAATGGGGTCAGCCCCAGCATTTT. Encoded protein: CASSLAREWGQPQHF.